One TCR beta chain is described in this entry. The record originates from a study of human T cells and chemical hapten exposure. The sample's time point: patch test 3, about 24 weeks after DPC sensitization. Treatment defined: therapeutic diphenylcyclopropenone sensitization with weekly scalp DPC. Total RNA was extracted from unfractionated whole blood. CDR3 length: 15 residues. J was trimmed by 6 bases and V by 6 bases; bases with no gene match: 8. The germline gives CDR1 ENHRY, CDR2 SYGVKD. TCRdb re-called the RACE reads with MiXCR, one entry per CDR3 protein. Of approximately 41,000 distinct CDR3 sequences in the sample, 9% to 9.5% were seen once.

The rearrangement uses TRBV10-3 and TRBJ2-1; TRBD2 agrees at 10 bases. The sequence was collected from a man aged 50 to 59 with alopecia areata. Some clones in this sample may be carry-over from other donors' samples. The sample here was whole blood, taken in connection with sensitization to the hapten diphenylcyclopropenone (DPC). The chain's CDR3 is CAIRPAGGSGNEQFF. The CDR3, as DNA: TGTGCCATCAGACCAGCGGGAGGGTCCGGCAATGAGCAGTTCTTC.